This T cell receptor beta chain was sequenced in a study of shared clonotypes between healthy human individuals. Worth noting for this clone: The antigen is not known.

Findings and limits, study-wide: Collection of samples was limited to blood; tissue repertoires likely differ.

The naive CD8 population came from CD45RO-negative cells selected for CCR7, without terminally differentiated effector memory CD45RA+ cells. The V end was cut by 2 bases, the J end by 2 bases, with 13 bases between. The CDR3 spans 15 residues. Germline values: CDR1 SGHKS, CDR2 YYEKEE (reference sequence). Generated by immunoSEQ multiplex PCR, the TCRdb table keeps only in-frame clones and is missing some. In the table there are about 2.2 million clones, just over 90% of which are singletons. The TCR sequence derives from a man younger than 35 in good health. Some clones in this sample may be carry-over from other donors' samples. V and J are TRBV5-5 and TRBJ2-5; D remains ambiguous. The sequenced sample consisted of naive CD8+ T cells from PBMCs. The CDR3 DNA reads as TGTGCCAGCAGCTTTTATGGCAGCGTACAAGAGACCCAGTACTTC. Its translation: CASSFYGSVQETQYF.